The 14 T cell receptor beta chains reported below all come from one sample, sequenced in a study of cytomegalovirus exposure and HLA in healthy donors. The primer mix had 60 Vbeta and 13 Jbeta primers. Data came from immunoSEQ multiplex PCR; TCRdb stores just in-frame clones and leaves some out. The sample has approximately 140,000 clones, about four fifths seen once; the top ten hold around 6.6%. Sequenced input: PBMCs. The source of these receptors is a man aged 50 or older in good health and CMV-seropositive.

In this sample, this clone turned up once. The genes are TRBV29-1 and TRBJ1-3; 8 positions match TRBD1. This CDR3 region has 14 residues. CDR1 and CDR2 from the germline V gene are SQVTM and ANQGSEA. The ends lost 5 bases at V and 4 bases at J; junction bases unmatched: 7. CDR3 coding DNA: TGCAGCGTTCTAACAGGGGGGAGAGGAAACACCATATATTTT. It translates to CSVLTGGRGNTIYF. Full variable domain (missing parts from reference TRBV29-1 and TRBJ1-3): SAVISQKPSRDICQRGTSLTIQCQVDSQVTMMFWYRQQPGQSLTLIATANQGSEATYESGFVIDKFPISRPNLTFSTLTVSNMSPEDSSIYLCSVLTGGRGNTIYFGEGSWLTVV.

This chain uses TRBV25-1 with TRBJ2-5; a possible D gene is TRBD1 (6 bases). Trimming took off 5 bases at V and 5 bases at J, with 12 bases between the two ends. In germline, CDR1 is MGHDK, CDR2 SYGVNS. The CDR3 covers 13 residues. The CDR3 sequence: CASSLSGAETQYF. In DNA form, the CDR3 reads TGTGCCAGCAGTCTCTCAGGGGCGGAGACCCAGTACTTC.

The gene calls are TRBV28 and TRBJ1-3, with D hard to call. V shed 7 bases and J shed 4 bases, with 11 bases lying between them. Per germline, CDR1 MDHEN and CDR2 SYDVKM. This CDR3 is built from 13 residues. CDR3 region: CASKIPGGNTIYF. In DNA form, the CDR3 reads TGTGCCAGCAAGATCCCGGGGGGAAACACCATATATTTT.

This clone is a singleton in its sample. The genes are TRBV11-3 and TRBJ2-7; 7 nucleotides agree with TRBD1. The CDR3 covers 13 residues. Trimming at V came to 5 bases and at J to 3 bases, leaving 4 bases not matched to a gene. CDR1 is SGHNT and CDR2 is YENEEA in the germline V gene. The CDR3 coding sequence is TGTGCCAGCAGCCCTAGACAGGGCTACGAGCAGTACTTC. This sequence encodes CASSPRQGYEQYF.

The chain carries TRBV6-5 and TRBJ2-7; D gene ambiguous. The V gene lost 3 bases and the J gene lost 1 base, with 7 bases spanning the gap. The CDR3 is made up of 13 amino acids. Germline-derived CDR1 and CDR2 are MNHEY and SVGAGI. The CDR3 DNA is TGTGCCAGCAGTTATGACACTTCCTACGAGCAGTACTTC. As protein: CASSYDTSYEQYF.

This clone was observed a handful of times. The rearrangement uses TRBV30 and TRBJ1-1; weak D call: TRBD1 (6 bases). Trimming pared 3 bases from V and 4 bases from J, leaving 18 bases between. This CDR3 region has 15 residues. Germline CDR1 is GTSNPN and CDR2 is SVGIG (reference sequence). The CDR3 sequence is CAWRQTLTGSTEAFF. The CDR3 nucleotides read TGTGCCTGGAGACAAACCTTAACAGGGAGCACTGAAGCTTTCTTT.

This clone is a singleton in its sample. The chain employs TRBV18 and TRBJ2-2; 9 bases agree with TRBD2. Trimming removed 3 bases from V and 4 bases from J; junction bases left unmatched: 3. The germline V gene encodes CDR1 KGHSH and CDR2 LQKENI. The CDR3 has 15 residues. This CDR3 reads CASSPIAGATGELFF. DNA for the CDR3: TGTGCCAGCTCACCGATAGCGGGAGCCACCGGGGAGCTGTTTTTT.

The CDR3 loop is CASQSGLSTDTQYF. CDR3 in DNA: TGTGCCAGCCAGAGCGGGCTTAGCACAGATACGCAGTATTTT. The rearrangement joins TRBV2 to TRBJ2-3; tentative D call: TRBD2 (6 bases). Trimming pared 8 bases from V and 0 bases from J, leaving 12 bases between. Germline lookup yields CDR1 SNHLY and CDR2 FYNNEI. The CDR3 length is 14 residues.

This rearrangement joins TRBV10-3 to TRBJ2-7, with TRBD1 identical over 8 bases. The CDR3 is made up of 14 amino acids. V shed 7 bases and J 6 bases; nucleotides not matched to a gene: 11. Germline CDR1 and CDR2: ENHRY and SYGVKD. The CDR3 spells CAITDGTGGAEQYF. The CDR3, as DNA: TGTGCCATCACCGACGGGACAGGCGGGGCCGAGCAGTACTTC.

J is TRBJ2-5 and V is TRBV28; 8 bases fit TRBD1. Trimming cost V 8 bases and J 3 bases; bases outside gene matches: 2. Germline V CDR1 and CDR2: MDHEN, SYDVKM. This CDR3 has 12 residues. The CDR3 here is CASGQGEETQYF. CDR3 nucleotides: TGTGCCAGCGGACAGGGAGAAGAGACCCAGTACTTC.

V and J are TRBV11-3 and TRBJ2-1, with 8 bases identical to TRBD2. V trimming: 4 bases; J trimming: 7 bases; junction bases outside the gene matches: 12. Germline loops: CDR1 SGHNT, CDR2 YENEEA. The CDR3 is made up of 16 amino acids. CDR3: CASSSPGAGGRNEQFF. The CDR3 nucleotides are TGTGCCAGCAGCTCCCCCGGGGCGGGAGGAAGGAATGAGCAGTTCTTC.

The rearrangement uses TRBV30 and TRBJ2-5, with D tentatively TRBD1 (6 bases). The germline V gene encodes CDR1 GTSNPN and CDR2 SVGIG (reference sequence). The CDR3 is 13 amino acids. V was shortened by 3 bases and J by 5 bases, with 13 bases between the two germline ends. The DNA of the CDR3 is TGTGCCTGGAGACCACAGGGATGGGAGACCCAGTACTTC. Translation gives CAWRPQGWETQYF. The full variable domain, completed using reference TRBV30 and TRBJ2-5, is SQTIHQWPATLVQPVGSPLSLECTVEGTSNPNLYWYRQAAGRGLQLLFYSVGIGQISSEVPQNLSASRPQDRQFILSSKKLLLSDSGFYLCAWRPQGWETQYFGPGTRLLVL.

The table lists this clone with a few counts. The V and J genes are TRBV19 and TRBJ2-4, with 12 bases aligning to TRBD2. This CDR3 contains 16 residues. CDR1 is LNHDA, CDR2 SQIVND, per germline (reference sequence). The V segment lost 5 bases and the J segment 5 bases; nucleotides outside the gene matches: 7. This CDR3 is CASSWSSGRAENIQYF. The CDR3 bases are TGTGCCAGTAGTTGGTCTAGCGGGAGGGCCGAAAACATTCAGTACTTC.

The chain is built from TRBV28 and TRBJ1-5; 7 positions agree with TRBD1. Losses at the gene ends were 3 bases for V and 0 bases for J; bases not matched to a gene: 8. There are 17 residues in the CDR3. From germline, CDR1 is MDHEN and CDR2 SYDVKM. CDR3 DNA: TGTGCCAGCAGTTTCCCGAGGGACAGATATAGCAATCAGCCCCAGCATTTT. The encoded protein is CASSFPRDRYSNQPQHF.